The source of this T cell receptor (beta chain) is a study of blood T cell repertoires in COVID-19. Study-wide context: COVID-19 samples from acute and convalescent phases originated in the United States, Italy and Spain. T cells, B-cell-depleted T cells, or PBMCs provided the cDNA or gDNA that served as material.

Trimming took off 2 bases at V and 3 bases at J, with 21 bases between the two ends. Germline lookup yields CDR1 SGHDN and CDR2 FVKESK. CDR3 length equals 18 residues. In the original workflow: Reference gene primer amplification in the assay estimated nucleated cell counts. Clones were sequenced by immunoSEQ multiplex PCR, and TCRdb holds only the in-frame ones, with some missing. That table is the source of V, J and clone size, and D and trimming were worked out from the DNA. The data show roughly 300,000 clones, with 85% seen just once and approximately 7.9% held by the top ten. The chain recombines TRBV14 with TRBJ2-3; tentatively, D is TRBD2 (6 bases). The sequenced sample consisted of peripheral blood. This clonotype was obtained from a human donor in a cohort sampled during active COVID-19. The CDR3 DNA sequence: TGTGCCAGCAGCCAAACATACGGGACTCCGATAGAGACAGATACGCAGTATTTT. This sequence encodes CASSQTYGTPIETDTQYF.